A selection of T cell receptor beta chains follows, all from one sample in a study of Tregs in tolerant kidney transplant recipients. Data came from immunoSEQ multiplex PCR; TCRdb stores just in-frame clones and leaves some out. The table lists 100,000 to 130,000 clones, nearly 90% of them singletons. The input for sequencing was CD4+ T cells from blood, taken before the transplant. These receptors were collected from a human donor who received a combined kidney and bone marrow transplant. Both conserved end residues are part of each CDR3. Clone size is not always given. Where it is, it says once, few, many or a class for expanded clones.

clone_size v_call cdr3_aa
. TRBV9 CASSWGQGADEKLFF
. TRBV30 CAWSPRRGSSGNTIYF
. TRBV4-1 CASSQDTRDGYTF
. TRBV6-5 CASRAGVNTDTQYF
few TRBV10-3 CAISESPRGAYEQYF
. TRBV11-2 CASSLAAGTGIYGYTF
. TRBV11-2 CASSKPGTGDTEAFF
. TRBV12-5 CASGLGGTSMGLVRLDTQYF
once TRBV30 CAWSGGANTGELFF
. TRBV5-1 CASSLVGEDNYGYTF
. TRBV5-1 CASSPGQVHTQYF
. TRBV7-2 CASRYSADTQYF
. TRBV10-2 CASRTQGSYNEQFF
once TRBV11-2 CASSSTRKSSTDTQYF
. TRBV6-1 CASSEYRQSSGNTIYF
. TRBV6-1 CASSDSTKEKLFF
once TRBV5-4 CASSVRDRVRELFF
once TRBV5-1 CASRLGVGQGTNEQFF
. TRBV19 CASSPNARTAHSYEQYF
. TRBV5-6 CASSWRGINQPQHF
once TRBV19 CASTNPGEKLFF
. TRBV7-2 CASSLGQNTEAFF
once TRBV7-9 CASSLGAQPYNEQFF
. TRBV10-3 CAISDLYGISASGSGGELFF
. TRBV6-1 CASTEPGTGADEQYF
. TRBV5-1 CASSLVTGSEVETQYF
. TRBV11-2 CANPIAGSELYGYTF
. TRBV19 CASSPRTGQGVIDTQYF
. TRBV18 CASSPPSPFRNEQYF
. TRBV13 CASSLVSSRLAGRNEQFF
. TRBV10-3 CAISESGQGDQPQHF
. TRBV5-4 CASSSPSDTIYF
. TRBV6-1 CASSEASGGFYNEQFF
. TRBV11-3 CASSLGGQGVNEQFF
. TRBV9 CASSVLGQRNTGELFF
. TRBV29-1 CSVEGGGGLAQYF